The rows below give T cell receptor beta chains drawn from one sample of a study of blood T cell repertoires in COVID-19. Clones were read by immunoSEQ multiplex PCR, and TCRdb kept only the in-frame ones, dropping some. The sample records 150,000 to 250,000 clones, about 95% being singletons. Sequences were obtained from peripheral blood. These receptors all come from a man under 40 with COVID-19, enrolled during active disease. Each CDR3 is given with its conserved first and last residue. D genes are given only for firm matches. The size field is filled for only some rows; it gives once, few, many or a size class.

j_gene: TRBJ2-2; v_gene: TRBV7-6; abundance: .; d_gene: TRBD1; CDR3nt: TGTGCCAGCAGCAAGGACAGGGTGGACACCGGGGAGCTGTTTTTT; CDR3aa: CASSKDRVDTGELFF
j_gene: TRBJ1-1; v_gene: TRBV10-3; abundance: .; d_gene: TRBD1; CDR3nt: TGTGCCGGCGGCCCAAGACAGGGGATTACTGAAGCTTTCTTT; CDR3aa: CAGGPRQGITEAFF
j_gene: TRBJ1-1; v_gene: TRBV7-3; abundance: .; d_gene: TRBD1; CDR3nt: TGTGCCAGCAGCCCGGGACAGGGAAGGGAAGCTTTCTTT; CDR3aa: CASSPGQGREAFF
j_gene: TRBJ1-1; v_gene: TRBV6-5; abundance: once; d_gene: TRBD1; CDR3nt: TGTGCCAGCAGTTACTCAGGGGGCGCGTTTTTT; CDR3aa: CASSYSGGAFF
j_gene: TRBJ1-1; v_gene: TRBV11-2; abundance: .; d_gene: .; CDR3nt: TGTGCCAGCAGCTATCAGGGGCAGCACACTGAAGCTTTCTTT; CDR3aa: CASSYQGQHTEAFF
j_gene: TRBJ1-1; v_gene: TRBV5-1; abundance: .; d_gene: .; CDR3nt: TGCGCCAGCAGCTCCATAGGGGGGGGGCGAACTGAAGCTTTCTTT; CDR3aa: CASSSIGGGRTEAFF
j_gene: TRBJ2-3; v_gene: TRBV19; abundance: .; d_gene: .; CDR3nt: TGTGCCACCCTAGGGGCCTCAGATACGCAGTATTTT; CDR3aa: CATLGASDTQYF
j_gene: TRBJ1-4; v_gene: TRBV25-1; abundance: .; d_gene: .; CDR3nt: TGTGCCAGCAAGGGGCTGACAACTAATGAAAAACTGTTTTTT; CDR3aa: CASKGLTTNEKLFF
j_gene: TRBJ1-2; v_gene: TRBV6-5; abundance: .; d_gene: TRBD1; CDR3nt: TGTGCCAGCAGTTCGGGCAGGGGGGTGGATGGCTACACCTTC; CDR3aa: CASSSGRGVDGYTF
j_gene: TRBJ2-1; v_gene: TRBV9; abundance: .; d_gene: .; CDR3nt: TGTGCCAGCAGCGTGTTGGGGCGGAATGAGCAGTTCTTC; CDR3aa: CASSVLGRNEQFF
j_gene: TRBJ2-6; v_gene: TRBV9; abundance: .; d_gene: TRBD1; CDR3nt: TGTGCCAGCAGTGCCTCAGGGGGTGGGGCCAACGTCCTGACTTTC; CDR3aa: CASSASGGGANVLTF
j_gene: TRBJ1-4; v_gene: TRBV5-1; abundance: .; d_gene: TRBD1; CDR3nt: TGCGCCAGCAGCTCCGGGACAGAGGAAAAACTGTTTTTT; CDR3aa: CASSSGTEEKLFF
j_gene: TRBJ2-5; v_gene: TRBV11-3; abundance: .; d_gene: TRBD2; CDR3nt: TGTGCCAGCAGCCTAGGACTAGCGGGGATAGAGACCCAGTACTTC; CDR3aa: CASSLGLAGIETQYF
j_gene: TRBJ2-3; v_gene: TRBV9; abundance: .; d_gene: TRBD2; CDR3nt: TGTGCCAGCAGCCCAGGGACTAGCGGGGAAAGCCGTCCAGTGCATTTT; CDR3aa: CASSPGTSGESRPVHF
j_gene: TRBJ1-4; v_gene: TRBV27; abundance: .; d_gene: .; CDR3nt: TGTGCCAGCATTCCTGAGAGACTAGAGGAAAAACTGTTTTTT; CDR3aa: CASIPERLEEKLFF
j_gene: TRBJ1-5; v_gene: TRBV9; abundance: .; d_gene: .; CDR3nt: TGTGCCAGCAGCGTCAGTAACAATCAGCCCCAGCATTTT; CDR3aa: CASSVSNNQPQHF